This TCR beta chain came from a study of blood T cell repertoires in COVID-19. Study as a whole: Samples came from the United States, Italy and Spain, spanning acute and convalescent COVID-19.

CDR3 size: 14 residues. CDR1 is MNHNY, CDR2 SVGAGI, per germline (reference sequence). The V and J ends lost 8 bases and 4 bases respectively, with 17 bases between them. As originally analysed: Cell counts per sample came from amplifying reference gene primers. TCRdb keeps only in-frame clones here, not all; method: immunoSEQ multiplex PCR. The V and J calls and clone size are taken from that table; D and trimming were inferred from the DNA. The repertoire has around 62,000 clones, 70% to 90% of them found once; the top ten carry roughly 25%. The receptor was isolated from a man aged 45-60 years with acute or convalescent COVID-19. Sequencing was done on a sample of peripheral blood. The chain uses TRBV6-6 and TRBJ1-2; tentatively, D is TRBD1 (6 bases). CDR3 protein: CASCLQGSGYGYTF. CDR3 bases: TGTGCCAGCTGTTTACAGGGAAGCGGCTATGGCTACACCTTC.